This T cell receptor (beta chain) was sequenced during a study of spatial heterogeneity in lung cancer. TCRdb used MiXCR to reprocess the 5' RACE reads, holding one entry per CDR3 protein. The sample lists roughly 5,000 distinct CDR3 sequences, 5.5% to 7% occurring once. Study-wide findings and caveats: Nonsynonymous mutations, ubiquitous and regional, were tracked respectively by counts of ubiquitous and regional expanded TCRs. Mutation tallies in tumors tracked expanded intratumoral alpha and beta TCR counts.

The sample holds many counts of this clonotype. Its matching antigen is unknown. Little can be read into the size of this beta chain, an off-target read in a library designed for alpha chains. CDR1 and CDR2 (germline): KGHDR, SFDVKD. V was cut by 3 bases and J by 0 bases, with 8 bases left in between. This CDR3 has 15 amino acids. Sample time point: sample taken at primary tumor resection. Whole RNA was taken from tumor, nontumor lung or frozen PBMC; it was then sequenced unsorted. The input for sequencing was lung tumor tissue, taken at surgery. This chain joins TRBV24-1 and TRBJ1-3; no clear D gene. The sequence came from a female donor with early-stage non-small cell lung cancer. The CDR3 nucleotides read TGTGCCACCAGTGATCCGGGTTACTCTGGAAACACCATATATTTT. It encodes CATSDPGYSGNTIYF.